The present T cell receptor (beta chain) was sequenced within a study of identical twins. After template switching added a universal primer site, the resulting cDNA carried unique molecular identifiers. Using its own MiXCR run on the 5' RACE reads, TCRdb lists one record per CDR3 protein. The sample includes over 550,000 distinct CDR3 sequences, just over 7% of them seen just once. The data also belong to a second study, concerning yellow fever vaccine responses in identical twins.

This receptor was identified in a woman aged 18-29 years in good health. The specimen was PBMCs.

CDR3 in DNA: TGCAGCATCAGGCCCGGGACTAGCGGGGGAACGCAGTATTTT. Encoded protein: CSIRPGTSGGTQYF. V gene TRBV29-1 combines with J gene TRBJ2-3; the match to TRBD2 covers 14 bases. This CDR3 has 14 amino acids. Germline CDR1 is SQVTM and CDR2 is ANQGSEA. V trimming: 8 bases; J trimming: 9 bases; junction bases outside the gene matches: 10.